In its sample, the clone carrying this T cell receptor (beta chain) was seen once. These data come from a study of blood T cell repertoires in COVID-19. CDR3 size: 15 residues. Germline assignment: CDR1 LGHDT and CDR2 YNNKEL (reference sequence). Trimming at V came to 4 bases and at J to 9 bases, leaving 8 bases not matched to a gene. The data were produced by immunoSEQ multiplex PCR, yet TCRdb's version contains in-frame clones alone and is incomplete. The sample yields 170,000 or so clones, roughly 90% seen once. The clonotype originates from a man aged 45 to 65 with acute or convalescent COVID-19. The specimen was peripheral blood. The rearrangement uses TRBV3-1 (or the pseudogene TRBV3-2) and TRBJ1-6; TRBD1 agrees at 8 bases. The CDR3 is CASSLLRTGSSPLHF. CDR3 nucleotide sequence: TGTGCCAGCAGCCTCCTAAGGACAGGGTCTTCACCCCTCCACTTT.